This T cell receptor beta chain was sequenced for a study of spatial heterogeneity in lung cancer. About the study: Beta-chain sequences were consistently detected more often than alpha-chain sequences. A unique TCR and UMI combination showed up more than ten times in raw reads, on average. Study-level points and caveats: Tracking of tumor mutation counts was seen in expanded intratumoral alpha and beta TCR counts.

Time point in this sample: sample taken at primary tumor resection. Samples were donated by 72 untreated early-stage non-small cell lung cancer patients. Unsorted tumor, nontumor lung tissue or cryopreserved PBMC supplied the whole RNA. A note on this clonotype: No antigen is known for it.

Each CDR3 protein gets one entry after TCRdb re-called the 5' RACE reads with MiXCR. The sample shows roughly 10,000 distinct CDR3 sequences, roughly 6.3% of them seen only once. The CDR3 length is 15 residues. Trimming shortened V by 1 base and J by 4 bases, and 12 bases separated the two germline ends. Germline V gene sequence: CDR1 SGHTA, CDR2 FQGNSA. The specimen comprised lung tumor tissue, sampled at surgery. The receptor was derived from a male donor with early-stage non-small cell lung cancer. The rearrangement links TRBV7-2 to TRBJ2-3, with D unclear. The CDR3 DNA follows: TGTGCCAGCAGCTTAGTCTCCGGGTTCTCAGATACGCAGTATTTT. As protein: CASSLVSGFSDTQYF.